These T cell receptor beta chains were read from a single sample in a study of OX40 agonist ivuxolimab in advanced cancers. Profiled with immunoSEQ multiplex PCR; TCRdb holds only in-frame clones, not every one. The data hold tens of thousands of clones, with roughly 88% observed a single time. The sample consisted of CD4+ or CD8+ T cells sorted from blood, taken in a trial of the OX40 agonist ivuxolimab. These receptors were collected from an adult with an advanced solid tumor such as melanoma, head and neck, liver or kidney cancer. Both conserved end residues are part of each CDR3. D genes are given only for firm matches. Not all rows give a size; the values are once, few, many and, for expanded clones, a class.

J,V,D,size,CDR3,DNA
TRBJ2-1,TRBV19,-,-,CASSIALLRTFGNEQFF,TGTGCCAGTAGTATAGCCCTCTTGCGTACTTTCGGCAATGAGCAGTTCTTC
TRBJ2-5,TRBV10-2,-,once,CASSANPGLFQETQYF,TGCGCCAGCAGTGCAAACCCCGGACTATTTCAAGAGACCCAGTACTTC
TRBJ2-7,TRBV6-5,-,-,CASWGSYYEQYF,TGTGCCTCATGGGGCAGCTACTACGAGCAGTACTTC
TRBJ2-7,TRBV5-6,-,-,CASSIGIKWAEQYF,TGTGCCAGCAGCATCGGGATAAAATGGGCCGAGCAGTACTTC
TRBJ2-7,TRBV6-1,TRBD2,-,CASSDLAGLSYEQYF,TGTGCCAGCAGTGATTTAGCGGGACTCTCCTACGAGCAGTACTTC
TRBJ2-6,TRBV6-6,-,-,CASYVSGANVLTF,TGTGCCAGCTACGTCTCTGGGGCCAACGTCCTGACTTTC
TRBJ2-1,TRBV7-9,-,few,CASSLDVLHNEQFF,TGTGCCAGCAGCTTAGATGTCCTTCACAATGAGCAGTTCTTC
TRBJ2-2,TRBV23-1,TRBD2,-,CASSQPGLAGVRDTGELFF,TGCGCCAGCAGTCAACCTGGACTAGCGGGAGTTAGGGACACCGGGGAGCTGTTTTTT
TRBJ2-5,TRBV11-2,TRBD2,-,CASSYGTSGGQETQYF,TGTGCCAGCAGCTATGGGACTAGCGGGGGGCAAGAGACCCAGTACTTC
TRBJ2-7,TRBV19,-,-,CASSIAARSQEQYF,TGTGCCAGTAGTATTGCGGCTCGTTCTCAGGAGCAGTACTTC
TRBJ2-5,TRBV28,-,-,CASSTGETQYF,TGTGCCAGCAGTACGGGTGAGACCCAGTACTTC
TRBJ1-5,TRBV7-9,-,-,CASSATGGRGQPQHF,TGTGCCAGCAGCGCGACCGGGGGTAGGGGGCAGCCCCAGCATTTT
TRBJ2-7,TRBV19,-,-,CASTLRAGVYEQYF,TGTGCCAGTACCCTCCGGGCAGGGGTTTACGAGCAGTACTTC
TRBJ2-5,TRBV2,TRBD2,-,CASQIDIAGGEETQYF,TGTGCCAGCCAAATCGATATAGCGGGAGGGGAAGAGACCCAGTACTTC
TRBJ2-1,TRBV2,TRBD2,-,CASGSSGRAESYNEQFF,TGTGCCAGTGGGTCTAGCGGGAGGGCTGAGTCCTACAATGAGCAGTTCTTC
TRBJ2-1,TRBV29-1,TRBD2,-,CSVPHSSGTYNEQFF,TGCAGCGTCCCCCATTCTAGCGGGACCTACAATGAGCAGTTCTTC
TRBJ2-1,TRBV10-3,TRBD2,once,CAISEGTSGTYNEQFF,TGTGCCATCAGTGAAGGGACTAGCGGGACCTACAATGAGCAGTTCTTC
TRBJ2-6,TRBV13,-,-,CASSQTEAGANVLTF,TGTGCCAGCAGCCAGACCGAAGCTGGGGCCAACGTCCTGACTTTC
TRBJ2-5,TRBV27,TRBD2,-,CASSSPLAGGWETQYF,TGTGCCAGCAGTTCGCCCTTAGCGGGAGGGTGGGAGACCCAGTACTTC
TRBJ2-1,TRBV29-1,-,few,CSVDYSYNEQFF,TGCAGCGTTGACTATTCCTACAATGAGCAGTTCTTC
TRBJ1-2,TRBV19,TRBD1,-,CASSPLPARGGQVNDYGYTF,TGTGCCAGTAGCCCCCTGCCTGCCCGAGGCGGACAGGTTAACGACTATGGCTACACCTTC
TRBJ1-2,TRBV9,TRBD1,-,CASSPRTGEGYGYTF,TGTGCCAGCAGCCCTCGGACAGGGGAGGGCTATGGCTACACCTTC
TRBJ2-1,TRBV7-6,TRBD2,once,CASSLVASGGNEQFF,TGTGCCAGCAGCTTAGTGGCTAGCGGTGGGAATGAGCAGTTCTTC
TRBJ2-7,TRBV7-9,TRBD2,-,CASSTRDYSYEQYF,TGTGCCAGCAGCACCCGGGACTACTCCTACGAGCAGTACTTC
TRBJ2-2,TRBV10-1,-,-,CASSGGRRAGELFF,TGCGCCAGCAGTGGAGGCCGTAGGGCTGGGGAGCTGTTTTTT
TRBJ2-2,TRBV6-6,TRBD1,-,CASITGGGTGELFF,TGTGCCAGCATAACAGGGGGCGGGACCGGGGAGCTGTTTTTT
TRBJ2-1,TRBV7-7,-,-,CASSWDTSSYNEQFF,TGTGCCAGCAGCTGGGACACGAGCTCCTACAATGAGCAGTTCTTC